Shown below are 20 T cell receptor beta chains from a single sample sequenced in a study of shared clonotypes between healthy human individuals. The table came from immunoSEQ multiplex PCR; TCRdb's copy has only in-frame clones and leaves some out. There are some 1,100,000 clones in the sample; about 80% occur only once, and 0.5% to 0.6% lies in the top ten. Sequencing input: memory CD4+ T cells from PBMCs. Noted subset: CD45RA-negative fraction. The receptors originated from a man younger than 30 in good health. Some clones in this sample may be carry-over from other donors' samples.

The V gene is TRBV7-3, the J gene TRBJ2-3, with 8 bases lining up with TRBD2. Unmatched junction bases numbered 11, after V lost 6 bases and J lost 3 bases. The CDR3 has 16 amino acids. Germline V CDR1 and CDR2: SGHTA, FQGTGA. The CDR3 loop is CASRSGAGVTTDTQYF. CDR3 sequence (DNA): TGTGCCAGCAGGTCAGGAGCGGGAGTAACTACAGATACGCAGTATTTT.

The gene calls are TRBV30 and TRBJ1-2; D call uncertain. This CDR3 is built from 12 residues. The germline V gene encodes CDR1 GTSNPN and CDR2 SVGIG (reference sequence). V was pared by 4 bases and J by 4 bases, with 10 bases between. The CDR3 loop is CAWTGRVYGYTF. The DNA of the CDR3 is TGTGCCTGGACTGGGAGGGTCTATGGCTACACCTTC.

V and J are TRBV27 and TRBJ1-5; maybe TRBD1 (5 bases). Trimming pared 6 bases from V and 4 bases from J, leaving 13 bases between. The CDR3 sequence is 14 residues long. The germline V gene has CDR1 MNHEY and CDR2 SMNVEV (reference sequence). The CDR3 reads CASSRIGGNQPQHF. The CDR3 DNA follows: TGTGCCAGCAGCCGAATCGGGGGGAATCAGCCCCAGCATTTT.

The chain couples TRBV14 to TRBJ2-3; 7 positions agree with TRBD1. This CDR3 has 17 amino acids. V trimming: 0 bases; J trimming: 5 bases; junction bases outside the gene matches: 11. Germline V gene sequence: CDR1 SGHDN, CDR2 FVKESK. The CDR3 is CASSQDFLGGGLDTQYF. The CDR3 DNA reads TGTGCCAGCAGCCAAGATTTCTTAGGGGGCGGGTTAGATACGCAGTATTTT.

The rearrangement links TRBV7-8 to TRBJ2-7, with D perhaps TRBD2 (5 bases). Trimming left V 4 bases short and J 5 bases short, with 21 bases between. Germline V gives CDR1 SGHVS, CDR2 FQNEAQ. This CDR3 has 16 amino acids. As DNA, the CDR3 is TGTGCCAGCAGCTCTGAGAGACTAAACCTGAGGAACGAGCAGTACTTC. As protein: CASSSERLNLRNEQYF.

This clone is a singleton in its sample. This chain joins TRBV7-9 and TRBJ2-2, with 10 positions matching TRBD2. V lost 2 bases and J lost 4; bases outside the gene matches: 7. Germline CDR1 SEHNR, CDR2 FQNEAQ (reference sequence). This CDR3 contains 17 residues. The DNA of the CDR3 is TGTGCCAGCAGCTTATGGGCCAGCGGGAGGGCCACCGGGGAGCTGTTTTTT. As protein: CASSLWASGRATGELFF.

The table lists this clone with a few counts. The chain links TRBV27 to TRBJ2-1; D possibly uses TRBD1 or TRBD2 (5 bases each). The V and J ends lost 0 bases and 7 bases respectively, with 16 bases between them. CDR3 length: 16 amino acids. CDR1 is MNHEY and CDR2 is SMNVEV in the germline V gene (reference sequence). The CDR3 DNA is TGTGCCAGCAGTTTATCGGGAGTAGGGGCGCGGAATGAGCAGTTCTTC. It encodes CASSLSGVGARNEQFF.

This chain uses TRBV27 with TRBJ2-2, with D possibly matching TRBD2 (5 bases). The germline V and J ends were trimmed by 0 bases and 6 bases, with 14 bases remaining between them. The length of the CDR3 is 16 residues. Germline V CDR1 and CDR2: MNHEY, SMNVEV (reference sequence). The CDR3 loop is CASSLSILVFPGELFF. The CDR3 DNA reads TGTGCCAGCAGTTTATCAATACTAGTTTTCCCCGGGGAGCTGTTTTTT.

The chain carries TRBV10-3 and TRBJ1-1; D might be TRBD1 (6 bases). CDR1 is ENHRY and CDR2 is SYGVKD in the germline V gene. V was cut by 7 bases and J by 1 base, with 16 bases left in between. The CDR3 sequence is 15 residues long. The DNA for the CDR3 is TGTGCCATCAAGAGCTCAGCAGGGGAGAACACTGAAGCTTTCTTT. Translated: CAIKSSAGENTEAFF.

The chain combines TRBV4-3 with TRBJ1-3, with D tentatively TRBD1 (5 bases). This CDR3 comprises 17 residues. Germline loops: CDR1 LGHNA, CDR2 YSLEER. V lost 2 bases, J lost 0 bases, and 14 bases lay in between. The CDR3 loop reads CASSQIAGTYSGNTIYF. For the CDR3, the DNA is TGCGCCAGCAGCCAAATTGCAGGGACCTACTCTGGAAACACCATATATTTT.

The chain recombines TRBV4-1 with TRBJ1-4; perhaps TRBD1 as D (5 bases). V gave up 0 bases and J gave up 2 bases, with 13 bases separating them. Germline CDR1 and CDR2: MGHRA and YSYEKL. The CDR3 has 17 residues. CDR3 amino acids: CASSQERRGRTNEKLFF. CDR3 sequence (DNA): TGCGCCAGCAGCCAAGAAAGGAGGGGTCGGACTAATGAAAAACTGTTTTTT.

The sample holds many counts of this clone. The rearrangement joins TRBV2 to TRBJ1-5; D is unclear. The CDR3 is made up of 17 amino acids. Per the germline V gene, CDR1 is SNHLY and CDR2 is FYNNEI. V lost 1 base and J lost 2, with 15 bases in between. The CDR3 loop reads CASSEGQEGSRNQPQHF. The CDR3 bases are TGTGCCAGCAGTGAAGGGCAAGAAGGATCGCGCAATCAGCCCCAGCATTTT.

The J gene is TRBJ2-3, the V gene TRBV6-5; D is possibly TRBD1 or TRBD2 (6 bases each). This CDR3 is 16 amino acids long. Germline values: CDR1 MNHEY, CDR2 SVGAGI. The germline V and J ends were trimmed by 0 bases and 4 bases, with 14 bases remaining between them. CDR3: CASSYSGGLSADTQYF. The CDR3 DNA is TGTGCCAGCAGTTACTCGGGGGGCTTGTCTGCAGATACGCAGTATTTT.

The chain couples TRBV30 to TRBJ1-4, with TRBD1 identical over 7 bases. Germline V gives CDR1 GTSNPN, CDR2 SVGIG (reference sequence). V lost 3 bases and J lost 8; bases outside the gene matches: 9. The length of the CDR3 is 14 residues. The CDR3 is CAWSEGQRSEKLFF. DNA of the CDR3: TGTGCCTGGAGCGAGGGACAGCGTTCAGAAAAACTGTTTTTT.

This sequence joins TRBV30 and TRBJ2-7, with D maybe TRBD2 (5 bases). The CDR3 length is 13 residues. Germline CDR1 and CDR2: GTSNPN and SVGIG (reference sequence). Trimming stripped 0 bases from V and 6 bases from J, with 12 bases between. CDR3 protein: CAWSVLGIGEQYF. The CDR3 DNA is TGTGCCTGGAGTGTACTCGGGATTGGCGAGCAGTACTTC.

This clone showed up just once. V is TRBV5-4 and J is TRBJ2-7, with 7 bases identical to TRBD1. This CDR3 region has 14 residues. The V segment lost 4 bases and the J segment 9 bases; nucleotides outside the gene matches: 13. The V gene's germline CDR1 is SGHNT and CDR2 YYREEE (reference sequence). CDR3 residues: CASSRGQERLGQYF. The CDR3 coding sequence is TGTGCCAGCAGCCGAGGACAGGAGAGGCTGGGGCAGTACTTC.

This chain connects TRBV5-1 to TRBJ2-1, with D unresolved. The CDR3 totals 16 residues. V was pared by 4 bases and J by 0 bases, with 14 bases between. CDR1 and CDR2 from the germline V gene are SGHRS and YFSETQ. The CDR3 bases are TGCGCCAGCAGCGTGGATACCCGTAGCTCCTACAATGAGCAGTTCTTC. It codes for CASSVDTRSSYNEQFF.

The rearrangement joins TRBV28 to TRBJ1-3; 7 positions agree with TRBD1. The CDR3 is 14 residues long. CDR1 MDHEN and CDR2 SYDVKM come from the germline V gene. Trimming cost V 3 bases and J 4 bases; bases outside gene matches: 3. The CDR3 nucleotides are TGTGCCAGCAGTTTGTACAGGGGAGGAAACACCATATATTTT. It codes for CASSLYRGGNTIYF.

The gene calls are TRBV5-5 and TRBJ2-2; D unresolved. The germline gives CDR1 SGHKS, CDR2 YYEKEE (reference sequence). CDR3 length: 11 residues. V lost 4 bases and J lost 9, with 7 bases in between. The CDR3 sequence: CASSKVRELFF. The CDR3 DNA reads as TGTGCCAGCAGCAAAGTTCGGGAGCTGTTTTTT.

The gene calls are TRBV6-1 and TRBJ1-1; D is possibly TRBD1 (5 bases). The CDR3 runs to 13 residues. Trimming pared 4 bases from V and 6 bases from J, leaving 12 bases between. Germline CDR1 is MNHNS and CDR2 is SASEGT. The CDR3: CASSGRAGAEAFF. The CDR3 DNA reads as TGTGCCAGCAGTGGACGTGCGGGGGCTGAAGCTTTCTTT.